This section outlines one T cell receptor beta chain sequence together with its context. Its antigen remains unknown. Deletions cut 5 bases from V and 1 base from J, with 12 bases between. CDR1 and CDR2 from the germline V gene are SGDLS and YYNGEE. The CDR3 is 14 amino acids. The sample is drawn from a study of identical twins. Overall study findings and caveats: Where out-of-frame alpha sequences were twin-shared, they showed excess low generation probability.

TCRdb itself ran the 5' RACE reads through MiXCR, one entry per CDR3 protein. This sample has roughly 500,000 distinct CDR3 sequences; around 20% occur once, and the top ten carry around 1%. These records were also assigned to another study, of T cells expressing NK-cell markers. That paper notes: The authors derived TCR beta repertoires from sorted CD3+CD56+NKG2C+, CD3+CD56+NKG2C- and CD3+CD56-NKG2C+ T cells.

The chain carries TRBV9 and TRBJ1-1; possibly TRBD1 for D (6 bases). What was sequenced was CD4+ T cells sorted from blood. This clonotype was sampled from a woman aged 18-29 years in good health. The CDR3 region is CASSGGRRNTEAFF. For the CDR3, the DNA is TGTGCCAGCAGTGGGGGCCGTAGGAACACTGAAGCTTTCTTT. Full variable domain (rest looked up from reference TRBV9 and TRBJ1-1): DSGVTQTPKHLITATGQRVTLRCSPRSGDLSVYWYQQSLDQGLQFLIQYYNGEERAKGNILERFSAQQFPDLHSELNLSSLELGDSALYFCASSGGRRNTEAFFGQGTRLTVV.